A single sample gave rise to the 27 T cell receptor beta chains below, sequenced in a study of early T cells in non-severe SARS-CoV-2 infection. Each CDR3 protein gets one entry after TCRdb re-called the 5' RACE reads with MiXCR. The table has 20,000 to 25,000 distinct CDR3 sequences, around 4.2% seen once. The specimen sequenced was whole blood. The receptors come from an adult who was a healthcare worker with PCR-confirmed SARS-CoV-2 infection or an uninfected control (not recorded which).

This clonotype was observed at least ten times. J is TRBJ2-7 and V is TRBV3-1, with D unclear. This CDR3 has 13 residues. The germline V gene encodes CDR1 LGHDT and CDR2 YNNKEL (reference sequence). The germline V and J ends were trimmed by 4 bases and 7 bases, with 14 bases remaining between them. The CDR3 DNA follows: TGTGCCAGCAGCCCCCTCTCCTGGGGAGAGCAGTACTTC. Amino acid sequence: CASSPLSWGEQYF.

This clonotype was observed many times. V is TRBV6-4 and J is TRBJ2-3, with 7 nucleotides matching TRBD2. This CDR3 is built from 12 residues. CDR1 and CDR2 from the germline V gene are MRHNA and SNTAGT. The junction had 6 bases not matched to a gene; V was cut back by 5 bases and J by 10 bases. In DNA form, the CDR3 reads TGTGCCAGCAGTCCATCGGGGGGTGCGCAGTATTTT. This sequence encodes CASSPSGGAQYF.

CDR3 in amino acids: CASSFRLAGGLNEQFF. CDR3 DNA sequence: TGTGCCAGCAGTTTCCGACTAGCGGGGGGGCTGAATGAGCAGTTCTTC. V gene TRBV6-2 or TRBV6-3 combines with J gene TRBJ2-1, with 14 nucleotides matching TRBD2. Germline lookup yields CDR1 MNHEY and CDR2 SVGEGT. The CDR3 extends over 16 amino acids. With V trimmed by 4 bases and J by 7 bases, 6 bases remained unmatched.

At least ten counts were recorded for this clonotype. The chain has TRBV7-2 and TRBJ2-7, with 7 nucleotides matching TRBD1. The CDR3 has 16 residues. CDR1 and CDR2 (germline): SGHTA, FQGNSA. The V and J ends lost 5 bases and 0 bases, in that order; junction bases with no gene match: 10. The CDR3 DNA reads TGTGCCAGCAGCGTTTTTACAGGGGAGCCCTCCTACGAGCAGTACTTC. This encodes CASSVFTGEPSYEQYF.

This clonotype was seen many times. The rearrangement uses TRBV5-1 and TRBJ2-7; tentative D call: TRBD2 (5 bases). Germline CDR1 and CDR2: SGHRS and YFSETQ. This CDR3 has 12 amino acids. V was clipped by 0 bases and J by 5 bases, with 6 bases between them. For the CDR3, the DNA is TGCGCCAGCAGCTTGGGTAGCGACGAGCAGTACTTC. As protein: CASSLGSDEQYF.

This clonotype was counted many times. The CDR3 is CASSLWQGGGNSPLHF. CDR3 in DNA: TGTGCCAGCAGTTTATGGCAGGGCGGGGGTAATTCACCCCTCCACTTT. This chain uses TRBV27 with TRBJ1-6; possibly TRBD1 for D (5 bases). Trimming removed 1 base from V and 6 bases from J, with 13 bases in between. Germline V gene lookup returns CDR1 MNHEY and CDR2 SMNVEV (reference sequence). This CDR3 has 16 residues.

In this sample, this clonotype turned up many times. The chain couples TRBV5-6 to TRBJ1-1; the match to TRBD1 covers 8 bases. The V gene end was trimmed by 1 base and the J gene end by 3 bases; junction bases not matched to a gene: 8. Germline lookup yields CDR1 SGHDT and CDR2 YYEEEE. This CDR3 region has 16 residues. The CDR3 spells CASSLHPGGRDTEAFF. The CDR3 coding sequence is TGTGCCAGCAGCTTGCATCCAGGGGGCAGGGACACTGAAGCTTTCTTT.

This clonotype was observed many times. The V call is TRBV5-1, the J call TRBJ2-1, with a tentative D call TRBD1 (5 bases). The CDR3 consists of 18 residues. The V gene lost 1 base and the J gene lost 0 bases, with 17 bases spanning the gap. The germline CDR1 and CDR2 sequences are SGHRS and YFSETQ. The CDR3 DNA reads as TGCGCCAGCAGCTTGCTAAGTGGGGCAGGAAGCTCCTACAATGAGCAGTTCTTC. Translation: CASSLLSGAGSSYNEQFF.

This clonotype was counted at least ten times. The chain has TRBV7-8 and TRBJ2-3, with TRBD2 matching over 14 bases. The CDR3 sequence is 15 residues long. Germline V gene data show CDR1 as SGHVS and CDR2 as FQNEAQ. The V gene end was trimmed by 6 bases and the J gene end by 9 bases; junction bases not matched to a gene: 8. This CDR3 is CASRVTSGGADTQYF. CDR3 DNA sequence: TGTGCCAGCAGGGTGACTAGCGGGGGGGCGGACACGCAGTATTTT.

This chain connects TRBV7-9 to TRBJ2-7; 13 nucleotides align to TRBD2. With V trimmed by 5 bases and J by 2 bases, 12 bases remained unmatched. CDR1 and CDR2 from the germline V gene are SEHNR and FQNEAQ (reference sequence). The CDR3 totals 18 residues. CDR3 amino acids: CASSLRGTSGDRTYEQYF. CDR3 coding DNA: TGTGCCAGCAGCCTTCGGGGGACTAGCGGGGACCGGACCTACGAGCAGTACTTC.

This clonotype was seen a handful of times. The CDR3 DNA sequence: TGTGCCAGCAGCCCCTGGGGAACGAACACTGAAGCTTTCTTT. It codes for CASSPWGTNTEAFF. This rearrangement joins TRBV7-8 to TRBJ1-1; D is undetermined. The CDR3 loop spans 14 amino acids. The germline V gene encodes CDR1 SGHVS and CDR2 FQNEAQ. V was cut by 5 bases and J by 1 base, with 11 bases left in between.

In its sample, this clonotype was seen many times. The chain employs TRBV12-3 or TRBV12-4 and TRBJ1-1, with 10 bases aligning to TRBD1. Trimming cost V 5 bases and J 4 bases; bases outside gene matches: 10. There are 16 residues in the CDR3. The CDR3 spells CASSPYPGQGSTEAFF. The CDR3 DNA reads as TGTGCCAGCAGTCCGTACCCGGGACAGGGGAGCACTGAAGCTTTCTTT.

This clonotype was observed a few times. The chain couples TRBV4-2 to TRBJ2-7, with D maybe TRBD2 (5 bases). Trimming took 4 bases from V and 3 from J, leaving 19 bases between them. CDR1 and CDR2 from the germline V gene are LGHNA and YNFKEQ. This CDR3 is built from 16 residues. The DNA of the CDR3 is TGTGCCAGCAGCCGAGACTTCAACGGTGGACTCTACGAGCAGTACTTC. Translating it yields CASSRDFNGGLYEQYF.

In its sample, this clonotype was seen many times. J is TRBJ2-7 and V is TRBV7-9, with a weak D call TRBD2 (6 bases). This CDR3 comprises 13 residues. V lost 5 bases to trimming and J lost 0 bases, with 8 bases between them. CDR1 and CDR2 from the germline V gene are SEHNR and FQNEAQ (reference sequence). CDR3 bases: TGTGCCAGCAGCCGGGAGAGCTCCTACGAGCAGTACTTC. Translating it yields CASSRESSYEQYF.

This clonotype showed up many times. The chain uses TRBV20-1 and TRBJ2-7; tentatively, D is TRBD1 (6 bases). The CDR3 spans 13 residues. V was pared by 6 bases and J by 1 base, with 13 bases between. Germline assignment: CDR1 DFQATT and CDR2 SNEGSKA (reference sequence). Here the CDR3 reads CSANPQGSYEQYF. The CDR3 bases are TGCAGTGCCAACCCCCAGGGGTCCTACGAGCAGTACTTC.

This clonotype was detected many times. The chain has TRBV5-5 and TRBJ2-7; perhaps TRBD2 as D (5 bases). Between the trimmed V and J ends, which lost 1 base and 3 bases, there was a span of 11 bases. Germline V lookup: CDR1 SGHKS, CDR2 YYEKEE (reference sequence). CDR3 length equals 14 residues. The CDR3 DNA follows: TGTGCCAGCAGCTTGAAACGACTACACTACGAGCAGTACTTC. Encoded protein: CASSLKRLHYEQYF.

This clonotype has ten or more counts. The J gene is TRBJ2-2, the V gene TRBV7-6; D gene unclear. Germline values: CDR1 SGHVS, CDR2 FNYEAQ. This CDR3 is built from 13 residues. Deletions cut 5 bases from V and 2 bases from J, with 6 bases between. The CDR3 loop reads CASSQTNTGELFF. In DNA form, the CDR3 reads TGTGCCAGCAGCCAAACCAACACCGGGGAGCTGTTTTTT.

This clonotype has ten or more counts. V is TRBV9 and J is TRBJ2-2; the match to TRBD2 covers 11 bases. V lost 4 bases to trimming and J lost 0 bases; unmatched junction nucleotides: 5. Germline V gives CDR1 SGDLS, CDR2 YYNGEE. The CDR3 has 17 residues. The CDR3 here is CASSSPSGGPNTGELFF. Written as DNA, the CDR3 is TGTGCCAGCAGCTCCCCTAGCGGGGGGCCGAACACCGGGGAGCTGTTTTTT.

This clonotype was picked up many times. The gene calls are TRBV4-3 and TRBJ1-4; a weak D match, TRBD1 (6 bases). The CDR3 is 18 amino acids. Germline V lookup: CDR1 LGHNA, CDR2 YSLEER. V shed 2 bases and J shed 0 bases, with 16 bases lying between them. CDR3 amino acids: CASSQPSTGPATNEKLFF. In DNA, the CDR3 is TGCGCCAGCAGCCAACCATCGACAGGACCTGCAACTAATGAAAAACTGTTTTTT.

The table lists this clonotype with many counts. CDR3 coding DNA: TGCAGTGCTAGTTCGGGGGATTATTCACCCCTCCACTTT. Its translation: CSASSGDYSPLHF. The chain uses TRBV20-1 and TRBJ1-6, with D perhaps TRBD1 (5 bases). This CDR3 has 13 residues. Trimming stripped 3 bases from V and 8 bases from J, with 11 bases between. In germline, CDR1 is DFQATT, CDR2 SNEGSKA (reference sequence).

This clonotype was detected many times. The rearrangement joins TRBV20-1 to TRBJ2-1; 10 bases agree with TRBD2. The CDR3 is made up of 12 amino acids. Germline CDR1 DFQATT, CDR2 SNEGSKA (reference sequence). CDR3 nucleotides: TGCAGCCCCTCTAGCGGGGGAAATGAGCAGTTCTTC. Its protein is CSPSSGGNEQFF.

Many counts were recorded for this clonotype. This chain links TRBV19 with TRBJ1-1, with D perhaps matching TRBD1 (6 bases). Per germline, CDR1 LNHDA and CDR2 SQIVND (reference sequence). This CDR3 region has 13 residues. The ends were cut back, 6 bases at V and 2 bases at J, with 10 bases in the middle. This chain's CDR3 is CASRFRGNTEAFF. The CDR3 region has the DNA TGTGCCAGTAGATTCAGGGGCAACACTGAAGCTTTCTTT.

The table lists this clonotype with many counts. The chain carries TRBV20-1 and TRBJ2-1, with 11 bases that match TRBD2. The CDR3 runs to 17 residues. CDR1 is DFQATT and CDR2 is SNEGSKA in the germline V gene (reference sequence). Trimming at V came to 0 bases and at J to 5 bases, leaving 9 bases not matched to a gene. The CDR3 reads CSARDPGTSGGHNEQFF. The CDR3 DNA reads TGCAGTGCTAGAGATCCTGGAACTAGCGGGGGCCACAATGAGCAGTTCTTC.

This clonotype was observed many times. The rearrangement uses TRBV2 and TRBJ2-5; 9 bases are a match to TRBD2. CDR3 size: 15 residues. V shed 8 bases, J shed 6 bases, and the junction held 13 bases outside the gene matches. Per the germline V gene, CDR1 is SNHLY and CDR2 is FYNNEI. For the CDR3, the DNA is TGTGCCAGCGGCGGACCTAGCGGGGAGGCAAAGACCCAGTACTTC. It encodes CASGGPSGEAKTQYF. The variable domain in full, with the rest retrieved from reference TRBV2 and TRBJ2-5, is EPEVTQTPSHQVTQMGQEVILRCVPISNHLYFYWYRQILGQKVEFLVSFYNNEISEKSEIFDDQFSVERPDGSNFTLKIRSTKLEDSAMYFCASGGPSGEAKTQYFGPGTRLLVL.

The chain has TRBV30 and TRBJ1-1; no definite D call. Germline CDR1 reads GTSNPN; CDR2 reads SVGIG (reference sequence). Trimming stripped 5 bases from V and 0 bases from J, with 4 bases between. There are 11 residues in the CDR3. The CDR3 nucleotides read TGTGCCTGGGAAATGAACACTGAAGCTTTCTTT. This sequence encodes CAWEMNTEAFF.

This clonotype has only a few counts. The chain uses TRBV19 and TRBJ2-7; 8 bases match TRBD2. J gave up 3 bases and V 4 bases, and 8 bases lay outside the gene matches. This CDR3 has 15 residues. CDR1 and CDR2 (germline): LNHDA, SQIVND (reference sequence). CDR3 DNA: TGTGCCAGTAGTAAAAATAGCGGGGAAGGCTACGAGCAGTACTTC. Its protein product is CASSKNSGEGYEQYF.

This clonotype was observed a few times. The V call is TRBV6-5, the J call TRBJ1-2; a possible D gene is TRBD1 (5 bases). The CDR3 covers 11 residues. Looked up from germline, CDR1 is MNHEY and CDR2 is SVGAGI. V was pared by 5 bases and J by 6 bases, with 7 bases between. The CDR3 region is CASSTGHGYTF. As DNA, the CDR3 is TGTGCCAGCAGTACAGGCCATGGCTACACCTTC.